The present TCR beta chain was sequenced within a study of cytomegalovirus exposure and HLA in healthy donors. General study findings and limits: Presence/absence analyses took donor sequencing depth as roughly uniform. Being productive about 90% or about 30% of the time was typical of most TCR beta V segments in an earlier analysis. Accurate HLA-A and HLA-B prediction from TCR beta sequences was reported for most subjects. A later analysis showed that HLA-associated TCR beta chains had undergone more clonal expansion than equally common others.

V lost 1 base and J 4 bases, leaving 11 bases between the germline ends. The germline V gene has CDR1 SGHAT and CDR2 FQNNGV. The CDR3 totals 15 residues. Points on this clone: Its antigen is currently unknown.

PCR used 60 Vbeta primers and 13 Jbeta primers. Assay: immunoSEQ multiplex PCR; the TCRdb copy retains only in-frame clones and omits some. Among tens of thousands of clones listed, 73% were seen once. V and J are TRBV11-2 and TRBJ2-1; D perhaps matches TRBD2 (6 bases). This sequence was found in a man between 50 and 59 years old in good health and CMV-seronegative. Sequencing was carried out using PBMCs. The CDR3 loop reads CASSLVGRIYNEQFF. The CDR3 coding sequence is TGTGCCAGCAGCTTAGTGGGGAGGATTTACAATGAGCAGTTCTTC.